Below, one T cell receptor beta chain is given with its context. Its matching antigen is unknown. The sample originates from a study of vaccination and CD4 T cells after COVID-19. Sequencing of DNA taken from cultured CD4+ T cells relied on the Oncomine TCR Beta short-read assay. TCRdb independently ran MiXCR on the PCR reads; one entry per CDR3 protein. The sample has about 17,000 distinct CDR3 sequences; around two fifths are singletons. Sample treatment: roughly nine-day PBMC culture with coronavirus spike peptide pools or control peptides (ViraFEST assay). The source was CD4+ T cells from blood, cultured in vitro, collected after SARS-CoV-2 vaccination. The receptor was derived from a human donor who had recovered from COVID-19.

CDR3 DNA: TGTGCCAGCAGTGAAGCAGCGGGAGTGTTGTATGAGCAGTTCTTC. The encoded protein is CASSEAAGVLYEQFF. V is TRBV2 and J is TRBJ2-1, with 8 positions matching TRBD2. The V gene's germline CDR1 is SNHLY and CDR2 FYNNEI. This CDR3 comprises 15 residues. The V segment lost 0 bases and the J segment 8 bases; nucleotides outside the gene matches: 6.